The rows below give T cell receptor beta chains drawn from one sample of a study of beta chain features in type 1 diabetes. Here immunoSEQ multiplex PCR was the method, and the copy in TCRdb shows in-frame clones only, minus some. This repertoire shows approximately 250,000 clones, roughly an eighth found once; its top ten account for approximately 0.024%. The sample consisted of naive CD4+ T cells from blood. These receptors were collected from a woman aged 40 to 50 in good health. Each CDR3 is given with its conserved first and last residue. A D gene is named only where the DNA matches it firmly. Some rows have no size entry. The others give once, few or many, or a class for an expanded clone.

clone size: many
J gene: TRBJ2-3
D gene: NA
V gene: TRBV29-1
CDR3 protein: CSVELGGGTDTQYF
CDR3 DNA: TGCAGCGTTGAATTAGGTGGCGGAACAGATACGCAGTATTTT

clone size: NA
J gene: TRBJ2-5
D gene: TRBD2
V gene: TRBV7-2
CDR3 protein: CASSPGLAVQETQYF
CDR3 DNA: TGTGCCAGCAGCCCGGGACTAGCGGTTCAAGAGACCCAGTACTTC

clone size: NA
J gene: TRBJ2-2
D gene: TRBD1
V gene: TRBV9
CDR3 protein: CASSVRDRGPQDLTGELFF
CDR3 DNA: TGTGCCAGCAGCGTCCGGGACAGGGGCCCCCAGGATCTCACCGGGGAGCTGTTTTTT

clone size: once
J gene: TRBJ2-1
D gene: NA
V gene: TRBV6-6
CDR3 protein: CASSNGSPGNEQFF
CDR3 DNA: TGTGCCAGCAGTAACGGGTCACCTGGGAATGAGCAGTTCTTC

clone size: NA
J gene: TRBJ2-7
D gene: NA
V gene: TRBV18
CDR3 protein: CASSPPLGLGDSYEQYF
CDR3 DNA: TGTGCCAGCTCACCACCCCTCGGGTTAGGGGACTCCTACGAGCAGTACTTC

clone size: NA
J gene: TRBJ2-3
D gene: NA
V gene: TRBV5-1
CDR3 protein: CASRSLGTDTQYF
CDR3 DNA: TGCGCCAGCAGATCCCTAGGCACAGATACGCAGTATTTT

clone size: NA
J gene: TRBJ1-1
D gene: TRBD1
V gene: TRBV7-9
CDR3 protein: CASSLEVDRGLTEAFF
CDR3 DNA: TGTGCCAGCAGCTTAGAAGTCGACAGGGGGCTAACTGAAGCTTTCTTT

clone size: few
J gene: TRBJ2-7
D gene: TRBD1
V gene: TRBV19
CDR3 protein: CASMNPGQGKYEQYF
CDR3 DNA: TGTGCCAGTATGAACCCGGGACAGGGGAAGTACGAGCAGTACTTC

clone size: few
J gene: TRBJ2-5
D gene: NA
V gene: TRBV18
CDR3 protein: CASSPGSGGETQYF
CDR3 DNA: TGTGCCAGCTCACCAGGGTCAGGCGGGGAGACCCAGTACTTC

clone size: few
J gene: TRBJ2-4
D gene: NA
V gene: TRBV18
CDR3 protein: CASSPVDRRVDIQYF
CDR3 DNA: TGTGCCAGCTCACCCGTAGACAGGAGAGTGGACATTCAGTACTTC

clone size: few
J gene: TRBJ2-2
D gene: NA
V gene: TRBV5-4
CDR3 protein: CASSYYTGELFF
CDR3 DNA: TGTGCCAGCAGCTACTACACCGGGGAGCTGTTTTTT

clone size: NA
J gene: TRBJ2-7
D gene: TRBD1
V gene: TRBV4-1
CDR3 protein: CASSEGGTGRYEQYF
CDR3 DNA: TGCGCCAGCAGCGAGGGCGGGACAGGACGCTACGAGCAGTACTTC

clone size: NA
J gene: TRBJ2-1
D gene: NA
V gene: TRBV19
CDR3 protein: CASSIFGPGDSYNEQFF
CDR3 DNA: TGTGCCAGTAGTATTTTTGGGCCGGGGGACTCCTACAATGAGCAGTTCTTC

clone size: NA
J gene: TRBJ2-3
D gene: TRBD2
V gene: TRBV7-9
CDR3 protein: CASRLEGLASTDTQYF
CDR3 DNA: TGTGCCAGCAGACTTGAGGGACTAGCCTCAACAGATACGCAGTATTTT

clone size: NA
J gene: TRBJ2-7
D gene: TRBD2
V gene: TRBV7-2
CDR3 protein: CASSLVTSGGSYEQYF
CDR3 DNA: TGTGCCAGCAGCTTGGTTACTAGCGGGGGCTCCTACGAGCAGTACTTC

clone size: few
J gene: TRBJ1-2
D gene: NA
V gene: TRBV7-6
CDR3 protein: CASSLTPREGYGYTF
CDR3 DNA: TGTGCCAGCAGCTTAACCCCTCGGGAGGGATATGGCTACACCTTC

clone size: NA
J gene: TRBJ1-2
D gene: NA
V gene: TRBV27
CDR3 protein: CASSFTQGPYGYTF
CDR3 DNA: TGTGCCAGCAGTTTTACACAGGGACCCTATGGCTACACCTTC

clone size: few
J gene: TRBJ2-7
D gene: NA
V gene: TRBV18
CDR3 protein: CASSPSPGAYEQYF
CDR3 DNA: TGTGCCAGCTCACCATCTCCGGGGGCCTACGAGCAGTACTTC

clone size: few
J gene: TRBJ2-5
D gene: NA
V gene: TRBV6-5
CDR3 protein: CASSYSRAQETQYF
CDR3 DNA: TGTGCCAGCAGTTACTCGCGGGCTCAAGAGACCCAGTACTTC

clone size: NA
J gene: TRBJ2-7
D gene: NA
V gene: TRBV18
CDR3 protein: CASSPLNENEQYF
CDR3 DNA: TGTGCCAGCTCACCACTAAACGAGAACGAGCAGTACTTC

clone size: NA
J gene: TRBJ1-1
D gene: NA
V gene: TRBV6-4
CDR3 protein: CASSGQANTEAFF
CDR3 DNA: TGTGCCAGCAGTGGACAGGCGAACACTGAAGCTTTCTTT

clone size: once
J gene: TRBJ1-1
D gene: NA
V gene: TRBV18
CDR3 protein: CASSLSMPQANTEAFF
CDR3 DNA: TGTGCCAGCTCACTATCTATGCCACAGGCGAACACTGAAGCTTTCTTT

clone size: NA
J gene: TRBJ2-5
D gene: NA
V gene: TRBV4-2
CDR3 protein: CASSQVGLIVGETQYF
CDR3 DNA: TGTGCCAGCAGCCAAGTGGGACTTATTGTGGGAGAGACCCAGTACTTC

clone size: many
J gene: TRBJ2-7
D gene: TRBD1
V gene: TRBV7-9
CDR3 protein: CASSLAGQDYEQYF
CDR3 DNA: TGTGCCAGCAGCTTAGCGGGACAGGACTACGAGCAGTACTTC

clone size: NA
J gene: TRBJ2-5
D gene: TRBD2
V gene: TRBV18
CDR3 protein: CASSPGTSGQETQYF
CDR3 DNA: TGTGCCAGCTCACCGGGGACTAGCGGTCAAGAGACCCAGTACTTC

clone size: NA
J gene: TRBJ1-2
D gene: TRBD1
V gene: TRBV11-2
CDR3 protein: CASSPLFSNRGIYGYTF
CDR3 DNA: TGTGCCAGCAGCCCCCTGTTCAGTAACAGGGGTATATATGGCTACACCTTC

clone size: NA
J gene: TRBJ2-7
D gene: TRBD2
V gene: TRBV10-3
CDR3 protein: CAVAPGLAGDEQYF
CDR3 DNA: TGTGCCGTGGCCCCGGGACTAGCGGGGGACGAGCAGTACTTC

clone size: NA
J gene: TRBJ1-2
D gene: TRBD1
V gene: TRBV15
CDR3 protein: CATSRDRESGYTF
CDR3 DNA: TGTGCCACCAGCAGGGACAGGGAGTCTGGCTACACCTTC